This TCR beta chain was obtained from a study of shared clonotypes between healthy human individuals. The overall study: Researchers drew samples from two women and three men aged 18 to 49. Each donor had three CD4 naive, three CD4 memory, two CD8 naive and one CD8 memory plate. Points from the study as a whole: What limited the represented genetic and exposure-history diversity was the small number of donors. Non-shared clonotypes had lower generation probabilities than those shared by all four donors.

In regard to this clone: Its antigen is undetermined.

This table comes from immunoSEQ multiplex PCR, and its TCRdb copy is limited to in-frame clones, with some not included. This table has a few hundred thousand clones, nearly 97% appearing once. Trimming cost V 1 base and J 0 bases, with 10 bases left between them. The CDR3 consists of 15 residues. Germline CDR1 and CDR2: SGDLS and YYNGEE. Naive CD8 cells lacked CD45RO and underwent positive selection for CCR7, leaving out terminally differentiated effector memory CD45RA+ cells. The sample comprised naive CD8+ T cells sorted from blood. The sequence was collected from a woman in her twenties or thirties in good health. This chain connects TRBV9 to TRBJ1-1; D unresolved. In DNA, the CDR3 is TGTGCCAGCAGCGTAATATCCAGTTTGAACACTGAAGCTTTCTTT. Its translation: CASSVISSLNTEAFF.